The 30 T cell receptor beta chains below come from one sample, sequenced in a study of T cells in Graves' hyperthyroidism and ophthalmopathy. Amplification of TCR beta CDR3 regions was performed using RNA transcripts as template. RT-PCR in the first round (using the HTBI primer set) targeted the TCR CDR3. TCRdb re-analysed the multiplex PCR reads in MiXCR, keeping a single row per CDR3 protein. The data contain hundreds of thousands of distinct CDR3 sequences, around 21% of them singletons. The sequencing input was blood. Receptor source: a man aged 25 to 40 with Graves' ophthalmopathy.

This clonotype was found a few times. The CDR3 nucleotides are TGTGCCAGCGGGTCGGGGTTCGCAGGCCACGAGCAGTACTTC. Translated, it gives CASGSGFAGHEQYF. The rearrangement links TRBV25-1 to TRBJ2-7, with D maybe TRBD2 (5 bases). CDR1 is MGHDK, CDR2 SYGVNS, per germline. The CDR3 consists of 14 residues. V was cut by 8 bases and J by 5 bases, with 19 bases left in between.

This clonotype was detected only a few times. CDR3 residues: CASSLDVAFF. The CDR3 DNA follows: TGTGCCAGCAGTTTAGATGTAGCTTTCTTT. V usage is TRBV28 and J usage is TRBJ1-1, with unresolved D. CDR1 and CDR2 (germline): MDHEN, SYDVKM. CDR3 length: 10 residues. Trimming removed 2 bases at V and 10 bases at J, with 5 bases between.

The chain has TRBV4-2 and TRBJ2-4; TRBD1 matches 9 bases. J was trimmed by 2 bases and V by 0 bases; bases with no gene match: 5. This CDR3 is 17 amino acids long. CDR1 is LGHNA, CDR2 YNFKEQ, per germline. The CDR3 sequence is CASSQEGTGLTKNIQYF. The DNA for the CDR3 is TGTGCCAGCAGCCAAGAAGGGACAGGGCTAACCAAAAACATTCAGTACTTC.

This clonotype was counted a few times. CDR3 nucleotide sequence: TGCAGTGCCCAACAGGGGGCAGAAGAAAAACTGTTTTTT. Its translation is CSAQQGAEEKLFF. This sequence joins TRBV20-1 and TRBJ1-4; TRBD1 aligns across 9 bases. From germline, CDR1 is DFQATT and CDR2 SNEGSKA (reference sequence). This CDR3 is built from 13 residues. J was trimmed by 8 bases and V by 6 bases; bases with no gene match: 7.

The sample holds many counts of this clonotype. The chain joins TRBV5-1 to TRBJ2-7; possibly TRBD1 for D (6 bases). Germline V gives CDR1 SGHRS, CDR2 YFSETQ. The CDR3 has 12 amino acids. V shed 3 bases and J shed 6 bases, with 10 bases lying between them. CDR3 region: CASSYGQSEQYF. DNA of the CDR3: TGCGCCAGCAGCTACGGACAGAGCGAGCAGTACTTC.

This clonotype was counted ten times or more. This chain links TRBV11-1 with TRBJ2-5; 7 nucleotides match TRBD2. V dropped 1 base and J dropped 13; count of bases not matched to a gene: 18. CDR1 SGHAT and CDR2 FQDESV come from the germline V gene (reference sequence). This CDR3 is built from 16 residues. The CDR3 region has the DNA TGTGCCAGCAGCTTAGGCCACCGAGCGGGCGGGAGCTTTATGTACTTC. It yields the protein CASSLGHRAGGSFMYF.

The gene calls are TRBV6-2 or TRBV6-3 and TRBJ2-4, with 11 bases identical to TRBD1. The CDR3 has 17 residues. Germline trimming cut 8 bases from V and 0 bases from J; bases unmatched to any gene: 9. CDR1 and CDR2 (germline): MNHEY, SVGEGT. The CDR3 bases are TGTGCCAGCCTGGACAGGGGGCAGCCGCTAGCCAAAAACATTCAGTACTTC. Translated, it gives CASLDRGQPLAKNIQYF.

J is TRBJ1-2 and V is TRBV6-1; maybe TRBD1 (5 bases). CDR1 and CDR2 (germline): MNHNS, SASEGT. V dropped 0 bases and J dropped 4 bases, with 9 bases sitting between them. This CDR3 contains 14 residues. Here the CDR3 DNA reads TGTGCCAGCAGTGAAGCGGGACGGCTCTATGGCTACACCTTC. Amino acids: CASSEAGRLYGYTF.

There are many counts of this clonotype. The V gene is TRBV14, the J gene TRBJ2-5, with D perhaps assigned TRBD1 or TRBD2 (5 bases each). Per germline, CDR1 SGHDN and CDR2 FVKESK. This CDR3 has 15 amino acids. V shed 4 bases and J shed 3 bases, with 15 bases lying between them. This CDR3 reads CASSPGEGWEETQYF. In DNA, the CDR3 is TGTGCCAGCAGCCCCGGAGAGGGGTGGGAAGAGACCCAGTACTTC.

The chain couples TRBV11-1 to TRBJ2-1, with 8 bases that match TRBD2. The J segment lost 0 bases and the V segment lost 6 bases, leaving 13 bases of the junction unmatched. Germline loops: CDR1 SGHAT, CDR2 FQDESV (reference sequence). The CDR3 extends over 18 amino acids. For the CDR3, the DNA is TGTGCCAGCAGTCTGGGGGCGGGGGGCCTGAGCTCCTACAATGAGCAGTTCTTC. This gives the protein CASSLGAGGLSSYNEQFF. Filled out from reference TRBV11-1 and TRBJ2-1, the complete variable domain reads EAEVAQSPRYKITEKSQAVAFWCDPISGHATLYWYRQILGQGPELLVQFQDESVVDDSQLPKDRFSAERLKGVDSTLKIQPAELGDSAMYLCASSLGAGGLSSYNEQFFGPGTRLTVL.

The sample holds a few counts of this clonotype. V usage is TRBV7-3 and J usage is TRBJ2-1; 8 positions match TRBD1. This CDR3 is 15 amino acids long. Unmatched junction bases numbered 4, after V lost 2 bases and J lost 4 bases. CDR1 and CDR2 (germline): SGHTA, FQGTGA. CDR3 region: CASSLSGQGYNEQFF. DNA of the CDR3: TGTGCCAGCAGCTTATCTGGACAGGGATACAATGAGCAGTTCTTC.

The chain recombines TRBV5-5 with TRBJ2-7; possible D gene TRBD2, 6 bases. The germline V gene has CDR1 SGHKS and CDR2 YYEKEE (reference sequence). V was shortened by 4 bases and J by 5 bases, with 19 bases between the two germline ends. The CDR3 has 15 amino acids. The CDR3 here is CASSTHGTSKDEQYF. In DNA, the CDR3 is TGTGCCAGCAGCACGCATGGGACTTCTAAGGACGAGCAGTACTTC.

The table lists this clonotype with many counts. The rearrangement joins TRBV11-2 to TRBJ2-1; 10 bases match TRBD2. The CDR3 consists of 16 residues. Germline V CDR1 and CDR2: SGHAT, FQNNGV. V trimming: 5 bases; J trimming: 4 bases; junction bases outside the gene matches: 8. The CDR3 region is CASSRRVAGGYNEQFF. The CDR3 nucleotides are TGTGCCAGCAGCCGTCGGGTAGCGGGAGGTTACAATGAGCAGTTCTTC.

This clonotype was counted between two and nine times. The chain joins TRBV20-1 to TRBJ2-7; 8 bases map to TRBD2. V shed 0 bases, J shed 3 bases, and the junction held 7 bases outside the gene matches. The CDR3 has 15 amino acids. Germline V lookup: CDR1 DFQATT, CDR2 SNEGSKA (reference sequence). Here the CDR3 DNA reads TGCAGTGCTAGAGATTCGTCGGCGGGAGGCTACGAGCAGTACTTC. Residues: CSARDSSAGGYEQYF.

The chain couples TRBV12-3 or TRBV12-4 to TRBJ2-7; no clear D gene. The germline V and J ends were trimmed by 3 bases and 4 bases, with 16 bases remaining between them. The CDR3 is 15 amino acids. The chain's CDR3 is CASSFPNPVPYEQYF. DNA for the CDR3: TGTGCCAGCAGTTTCCCAAACCCCGTCCCTTACGAGCAGTACTTC.

The chain recombines TRBV11-2 with TRBJ2-1; 13 positions agree with TRBD2. CDR1 SGHAT and CDR2 FQNNGV come from the germline V gene. There are 15 residues in the CDR3. Trimming at V came to 4 bases and at J to 10 bases, leaving 7 bases not matched to a gene. The CDR3: CASSSTSGGVGEQFF. As DNA, the CDR3 is TGTGCCAGCAGCTCCACTAGCGGGGGGGTCGGGGAGCAGTTCTTC.

The chain links TRBV7-2 to TRBJ2-2; 9 bases match TRBD2. This CDR3 spans 15 amino acids. Germline CDR1 reads SGHTA; CDR2 reads FQGNSA. Trimming took 4 bases from V and 3 from J; bases not matched to a gene: 3. CDR3 sequence reads: CASSSTSGYTGELFF. The CDR3 nucleotides are TGTGCCAGCAGCTCCACTAGCGGGTACACCGGGGAGCTGTTTTTT.

This clonotype was picked up many times. The chain uses TRBV2 and TRBJ2-7, with D uncertain. There are 13 residues in the CDR3. CDR1 is SNHLY, CDR2 FYNNEI, per germline. Trimming pared 7 bases from V and 1 base from J, leaving 11 bases between. The CDR3: CASIRTLSYEQYF. The CDR3 DNA reads as TGTGCCAGCATAAGGACGCTATCCTACGAGCAGTACTTC.

This clonotype has at least ten counts. The V gene is TRBV28, the J gene TRBJ1-4, with D unresolved. The CDR3 is made up of 16 amino acids. Trimming took 5 bases from V and 0 from J, leaving 13 bases between them. Germline V gene sequence: CDR1 MDHEN, CDR2 SYDVKM. The CDR3 nucleotides are TGTGCCAGCAGTGCCCCGAACCGCGCAACTAATGAAAAACTGTTTTTT. Encoded protein: CASSAPNRATNEKLFF.

This clonotype was detected ten times or more. The rearrangement uses TRBV5-1 and TRBJ2-3; tentatively, D is TRBD1 (5 bases). This CDR3 has 15 amino acids. The V gene's germline CDR1 is SGHRS and CDR2 YFSETQ. The V and J ends lost 0 bases and 2 bases respectively, with 10 bases between them. The CDR3 spells CASSLEQALTDTQYF. The CDR3, as DNA: TGCGCCAGCAGCTTGGAACAGGCTCTCACAGATACGCAGTATTTT.

The sample holds a few counts of this clonotype. The V gene is TRBV12-3 or TRBV12-4, the J gene TRBJ2-2, with TRBD1 identical over 9 bases. Trimming took 5 bases from V and 4 from J; bases not matched to a gene: 5. This CDR3 is 15 amino acids long. CDR3 nucleotide sequence: TGTGCCAGCAGTCGACAGGGGGTCGTCACCGGGGAGCTGTTTTTT. Protein sequence: CASSRQGVVTGELFF.

The chain recombines TRBV3-1 with TRBJ2-3; 8 bases fit TRBD1. Germline V gene data show CDR1 as LGHDT and CDR2 as YNNKEL (reference sequence). Trimming at V came to 0 bases and at J to 1 base, leaving 6 bases not matched to a gene. CDR3 length: 17 residues. CDR3 sequence: CASSQDLSGQGTDTQYF. DNA of the CDR3: TGTGCCAGCAGCCAAGATCTATCGGGACAGGGCACAGATACGCAGTATTTT.

The chain joins TRBV20-1 to TRBJ2-7, with 8 bases aligning to TRBD1. Per the germline V gene, CDR1 is DFQATT and CDR2 is SNEGSKA (reference sequence). The CDR3 covers 17 residues. Losses at the gene ends were 4 bases for V and 0 bases for J; bases not matched to a gene: 14. CDR3 region: CSAKSPPRDRSSYEQYF. In DNA, the CDR3 is TGCAGTGCTAAATCCCCCCCTCGGGACAGGAGCTCCTACGAGCAGTACTTC.

This clonotype was detected only a few times. The J gene is TRBJ2-3, the V gene TRBV11-2, with 7 bases that match TRBD1. V was clipped by 5 bases and J by 0 bases; unmatched bases: 14. The CDR3 length is 18 residues. The germline CDR1 and CDR2 sequences are SGHAT and FQNNGV. The CDR3 region is CASSAGDRVTPSTDTQYF. CDR3 sequence (DNA): TGTGCCAGCAGCGCCGGTGACAGGGTCACTCCTAGCACAGATACGCAGTATTTT. Supplemented by reference TRBV11-2 and TRBJ2-3, the full variable domain reads EAGVAQSPRYKIIEKRQSVAFWCNPISGHATLYWYQQILGQGPKLLIQFQNNGVVDDSQLPKDRFSAERLKGVDSTLKIQPAKLEDSAVYLCASSAGDRVTPSTDTQYFGPGTRLTVL.

The J gene is TRBJ1-4, the V gene TRBV7-9; 7 bases line up with TRBD1. V gave up 4 bases and J gave up 5 bases; unmatched junction bases: 4. The CDR3 covers 14 residues. Germline CDR1 SEHNR, CDR2 FQNEAQ (reference sequence). This chain's CDR3 is CASSWGTDNEKLFF. CDR3 coding DNA: TGTGCCAGCAGCTGGGGGACAGACAATGAAAAACTGTTTTTT.

The genes are TRBV3-1 and TRBJ2-4; D gene uncertain. Germline CDR1 is LGHDT and CDR2 is YNNKEL (reference sequence). V lost 1 base to trimming and J lost 0 bases, with 7 bases between them. The CDR3 contains 15 residues. Here the CDR3 reads CASSQGGVAKNIQYF. CDR3 nucleotide sequence: TGTGCCAGCAGCCAAGGTGGGGTAGCCAAAAACATTCAGTACTTC.

In this sample, this clonotype turned up a few times. The V call is TRBV7-8, the J call TRBJ2-2; TRBD1 matches at 11 bases. CDR1 and CDR2 from the germline V gene are SGHVS and FQNEAQ. The length of the CDR3 is 16 residues. Trimming removed 5 bases from V and 8 bases from J; junction bases left unmatched: 10. This CDR3 is CASSPRTGGAGGELFF. The DNA of the CDR3 is TGTGCCAGCAGCCCCCGGACAGGGGGCGCCGGGGGGGAGCTGTTTTTT.

There are many counts of this clonotype. This chain links TRBV30 with TRBJ2-4; 13 bases are a match to TRBD2. J gave up 9 bases and V 2 bases, and 13 bases lay outside the gene matches. Germline lookup yields CDR1 GTSNPN and CDR2 SVGIG (reference sequence). The CDR3 is 17 amino acids. CDR3 amino acids: CAWSSRRTSGSKRIQYF. In DNA, the CDR3 is TGTGCCTGGAGTTCCCGACGGACTAGCGGGAGTAAACGCATTCAGTACTTC. The variable domain in full, with the rest retrieved from reference TRBV30 and TRBJ2-4, is SQTIHQWPATLVQPVGSPLSLECTVEGTSNPNLYWYRQAAGRGLQLLFYSVGIGQISSEVPQNLSASRPQDRQFILSSKKLLLSDSGFYLCAWSSRRTSGSKRIQYFGAGTRLSVL.

This chain connects TRBV6-2 or TRBV6-3 to TRBJ2-2; possible D gene TRBD2, 5 bases. Germline CDR1 MNHEY, CDR2 SVGEGT. Trimming removed 7 bases at V and 1 base at J, with 16 bases between. The CDR3 spans 16 residues. The CDR3 spells CASMGEKDWNTGELFF. CDR3 DNA: TGTGCCAGCATGGGTGAGAAGGACTGGAACACCGGGGAGCTGTTTTTT.

This clonotype has a handful of counts. The V gene is TRBV20-1, the J gene TRBJ2-1, with 12 bases fitting TRBD2. This CDR3 spans 15 amino acids. V was pared by 1 base and J by 6 bases, with 4 bases of the junction left unmatched. Germline V lookup: CDR1 DFQATT, CDR2 SNEGSKA (reference sequence). CDR3 coding DNA: TGCAGTGCTAGAGGACTAGCGGGAGACAGCAATGAGCAGTTCTTC. This translates into CSARGLAGDSNEQFF.